What follows describes a single T cell receptor beta chain. These data come from a study of T cell repertoires in cytomegalovirus infection. V lost 0 bases, J lost 0 bases, and 9 bases lay in between. CDR1 and CDR2 from the germline V gene are DFQATT and SNEGSKA (reference sequence). The CDR3 contains 14 residues. TCRdb fed the reads into MiXCR, producing one record per CDR3 protein. The table shows roughly 500,000 distinct CDR3 sequences, with about 17% occurring only once. This chain joins TRBV20-1 and TRBJ2-7, with D unresolved. The sample was CD8+ T cells from PBMCs. The receptor comes from a human donor in good health (CMV status not recorded). Some clones in this sample may be carry-over from other donors' samples. CDR3 in amino acids: CSARDGRRSYEQYF. The CDR3 DNA follows: TGCAGTGCTAGAGATGGAAGACGCTCCTACGAGCAGTACTTC.